This is a list of T cell receptor beta chains from one sample in a study of T cell responses to AZD1222 COVID-19 vaccine. Method: immunoSEQ multiplex PCR; TCRdb's copy keeps in-frame clones and lacks some. In the table there are roughly 100,000 clones, about 92% of which are singletons. The sequenced sample was peripheral blood, obtained on day 0 of AZD1222 vaccination. The receptors stem from an adult in good health. CDR3s include the opening cysteine and the closing phenylalanine or tryptophan. The D gene is left open where the match is weak. Clone size is not always given. Where it is, it says once, few, many or a class for expanded clones.

CDR3 protein: CASSTSRNTEAFF
CDR3 DNA: TGTGCCAGCAGCACTAGCCGGAACACTGAAGCTTTCTTT
CDR3 length: 13
D gene: NA
V gene: TRBV5-4
clone size: NA
J gene: TRBJ1-1

CDR3 protein: CASSLAISGRGEQYF
CDR3 DNA: TGTGCCAGCAGCTTAGCGATTAGCGGGAGGGGTGAGCAGTACTTC
CDR3 length: 15
D gene: TRBD2
V gene: TRBV7-2
clone size: NA
J gene: TRBJ2-7

CDR3 protein: CSASSTGSSYNEQFF
CDR3 DNA: TGCAGTGCTAGTTCTACAGGGAGCTCCTACAATGAGCAGTTCTTC
CDR3 length: 15
D gene: NA
V gene: TRBV20-1
clone size: NA
J gene: TRBJ2-1

CDR3 protein: CASSRDFESSYEQYF
CDR3 DNA: TGCGCCAGCAGCCGGGACTTTGAGAGCTCCTACGAGCAGTACTTC
CDR3 length: 15
D gene: NA
V gene: TRBV5-1
clone size: NA
J gene: TRBJ2-7

CDR3 protein: CASRTAGGVDTQYF
CDR3 DNA: TGTGCCAGTAGAACGGCGGGCGGGGTGGATACGCAGTATTTT
CDR3 length: 14
D gene: NA
V gene: TRBV19
clone size: NA
J gene: TRBJ2-3

CDR3 protein: CASSNSGFRSYEQYF
CDR3 DNA: TGTGCCAGCAGCAATAGCGGGTTCCGCTCCTACGAGCAGTACTTC
CDR3 length: 15
D gene: TRBD2
V gene: TRBV6-2/TRBV6-3
clone size: NA
J gene: TRBJ2-7

CDR3 protein: CASSRQGWQPQHF
CDR3 DNA: TGTGCCAGCAGCCGACAGGGCTGGCAGCCCCAGCATTTT
CDR3 length: 13
D gene: TRBD1
V gene: TRBV11-2
clone size: once
J gene: TRBJ1-5

CDR3 protein: CASGPSGSYEQYF
CDR3 DNA: TGTGCCAGCGGCCCTAGCGGGAGTTACGAGCAGTACTTC
CDR3 length: 13
D gene: TRBD2
V gene: TRBV5-4
clone size: few
J gene: TRBJ2-7

CDR3 protein: CASSYFPTNLASEAFF
CDR3 DNA: TGTGCCAGCAGTTACTTCCCGACAAATCTCGCTTCCGAAGCTTTCTTT
CDR3 length: 16
D gene: NA
V gene: TRBV6-5
clone size: once
J gene: TRBJ1-1

CDR3 protein: CASSDSYGGAYGYTF
CDR3 DNA: TGTGCCAGCAGTGACTCCTACGGGGGGGCCTATGGCTACACCTTC
CDR3 length: 15
D gene: NA
V gene: TRBV6-4
clone size: NA
J gene: TRBJ1-2

CDR3 protein: CASSPPIGDTIYF
CDR3 DNA: TGTGCCAGCTCACCACCGATTGGGGACACCATATATTTT
CDR3 length: 13
D gene: NA
V gene: TRBV18
clone size: NA
J gene: TRBJ1-3

CDR3 protein: CASSLPGQGSGNTIYF
CDR3 DNA: TGCGCCAGCAGCTTACCGGGACAGGGCTCTGGAAACACCATATATTTT
CDR3 length: 16
D gene: TRBD1
V gene: TRBV5-1
clone size: NA
J gene: TRBJ1-3

CDR3 protein: CASSVATGVNTGELFF
CDR3 DNA: TGTGCCAGCAGCGTAGCTACGGGGGTGAACACCGGGGAGCTGTTTTTT
CDR3 length: 16
D gene: NA
V gene: TRBV9
clone size: NA
J gene: TRBJ2-2

CDR3 protein: CASSQDLRGYYTGELFF
CDR3 DNA: TGTGCCAGCAGCCAAGATTTACGGGGGTACTACACCGGGGAGCTGTTTTTT
CDR3 length: 17
D gene: NA
V gene: TRBV14
clone size: NA
J gene: TRBJ2-2

CDR3 protein: CASSQIITGAGANVLTF
CDR3 DNA: TGCGCCAGCAGCCAAATTATCACAGGGGCCGGGGCCAACGTCCTGACTTTC
CDR3 length: 17
D gene: TRBD1
V gene: TRBV4-3
clone size: NA
J gene: TRBJ2-6

CDR3 protein: CASSQGPRMRTEAFF
CDR3 DNA: TGTGCCAGCAGCCAAGGCCCGAGGATGAGGACTGAAGCTTTCTTT
CDR3 length: 15
D gene: NA
V gene: TRBV3-1/TRBV3-2
clone size: NA
J gene: TRBJ1-1

CDR3 protein: CASSPAGTGGSQPQHF
CDR3 DNA: TGTGCCAGCTCACCGGCCGGGACAGGGGGAAGCCAGCCCCAGCATTTT
CDR3 length: 16
D gene: TRBD1
V gene: TRBV18
clone size: NA
J gene: TRBJ1-5

CDR3 protein: CASSFGGQDTEAFF
CDR3 DNA: TGTGCCAGCAGCTTTGGGGGACAGGACACTGAAGCTTTCTTT
CDR3 length: 14
D gene: TRBD1
V gene: TRBV7-3
clone size: once
J gene: TRBJ1-1

CDR3 protein: CASSSYASTGAQYF
CDR3 DNA: TGTGCCAGCAGCTCATATGCCTCGACGGGGGCTCAGTACTTC
CDR3 length: 14
D gene: NA
V gene: TRBV27
clone size: NA
J gene: TRBJ2-7

CDR3 protein: CASSEGAVSTDTQYF
CDR3 DNA: TGTGCCAGCAGTGAAGGGGCGGTAAGCACAGATACGCAGTATTTT
CDR3 length: 15
D gene: NA
V gene: TRBV2
clone size: NA
J gene: TRBJ2-3

CDR3 protein: CATLPAENTEAFF
CDR3 DNA: TGTGCCACCCTACCGGCTGAGAACACTGAAGCTTTCTTT
CDR3 length: 13
D gene: NA
V gene: TRBV18
clone size: NA
J gene: TRBJ1-1

CDR3 protein: CASSVGGGRAGELFF
CDR3 DNA: TGTGCCAGCAGCGTAGGCGGGGGTAGGGCCGGGGAGCTGTTTTTT
CDR3 length: 15
D gene: TRBD2
V gene: TRBV9
clone size: NA
J gene: TRBJ2-2

CDR3 protein: CASSYDRFYEQYF
CDR3 DNA: TGTGCCAGCAGTTACGACAGGTTCTACGAGCAGTACTTC
CDR3 length: 13
D gene: NA
V gene: TRBV6-2/TRBV6-3
clone size: NA
J gene: TRBJ2-7

CDR3 protein: CSARSGIGYTF
CDR3 DNA: TGCAGTGCTAGATCCGGGATCGGCTACACCTTC
CDR3 length: 11
D gene: NA
V gene: TRBV20-1
clone size: NA
J gene: TRBJ1-2

CDR3 protein: CASSYEGDEQYF
CDR3 DNA: TGTGCCAGCAGTTACGAGGGTGACGAGCAGTACTTC
CDR3 length: 12
D gene: NA
V gene: TRBV6-2/TRBV6-3
clone size: NA
J gene: TRBJ2-7

CDR3 protein: CATSLQETYEQYF
CDR3 DNA: TGTGCCACATCGCTACAGGAGACCTACGAGCAGTACTTC
CDR3 length: 13
D gene: NA
V gene: TRBV10-3
clone size: NA
J gene: TRBJ2-7

CDR3 protein: CATTGLAGGYEQYF
CDR3 DNA: TGTGCCACGACGGGACTAGCGGGAGGCTACGAGCAGTACTTC
CDR3 length: 14
D gene: TRBD2
V gene: TRBV7-9
clone size: NA
J gene: TRBJ2-7

CDR3 protein: CAWSEQGGYTF
CDR3 DNA: TGTGCCTGGAGTGAACAGGGCGGCTACACCTTC
CDR3 length: 11
D gene: NA
V gene: TRBV30
clone size: NA
J gene: TRBJ1-2

CDR3 protein: CASSLPGAPGTQYF
CDR3 DNA: TGTGCCAGCAGCTTGCCGGGGGCCCCGGGTACGCAGTATTTT
CDR3 length: 14
D gene: NA
V gene: TRBV5-6
clone size: NA
J gene: TRBJ2-3

CDR3 protein: CASTQDSHYGYTF
CDR3 DNA: TGTGCCAGCACCCAGGACAGCCACTATGGCTACACCTTC
CDR3 length: 13
D gene: NA
V gene: TRBV11-3
clone size: NA
J gene: TRBJ1-2

CDR3 protein: CASSLSAGSQETQYF
CDR3 DNA: TGTGCCAGCAGCTTGTCGGCTGGGTCCCAAGAGACCCAGTACTTC
CDR3 length: 15
D gene: NA
V gene: TRBV11-3
clone size: NA
J gene: TRBJ2-5

CDR3 protein: CASSDVTAQETQYF
CDR3 DNA: TGTGCCAGCAGCGACGTGACTGCCCAAGAGACCCAGTACTTC
CDR3 length: 14
D gene: NA
V gene: TRBV2
clone size: NA
J gene: TRBJ2-5

CDR3 protein: CASEGQTSYEQYF
CDR3 DNA: TGTGCCAGTGAGGGACAGACTTCCTACGAGCAGTACTTC
CDR3 length: 13
D gene: TRBD1
V gene: TRBV7-2
clone size: NA
J gene: TRBJ2-7